This TCR beta chain is drawn from a study of identifying expanded T cells in peripheral blood. Generated by immunoSEQ multiplex PCR, the TCRdb table keeps only in-frame clones and is missing some. There are about 84,000 clones in the sample; around 87% occur only once, and about 5.6% lies in the top ten. The V gene lost 5 bases and the J gene lost 2 bases, with 9 bases spanning the gap. Germline V CDR1 and CDR2: MNHEY, SMNVEV (reference sequence). The CDR3 totals 14 residues. This chain links TRBV27 with TRBJ1-4; D call uncertain. The material sequenced was blood. This TCR was recovered from a person between 18 and 75 years old in good health. CDR3: CASSGSGTNEKLFF. CDR3 bases: TGTGCCAGCAGTGGTTCCGGGACTAATGAAAAACTGTTTTTT.